The 17 T cell receptor beta chains below all came from one sample that was sequenced in a study of CD8 T cells in Susac syndrome. When the RNA was reverse transcribed, random hexamers were used with an input of roughly 0.5 to 1 ug. TCRdb re-called the immunoSEQ multiplex PCR reads with MiXCR, one entry per CDR3 protein. The table has 75,000 to 100,000 distinct CDR3 sequences, about 94% seen once. The specimen sequenced was CD8+ T cells from PBMCs. The receptor set was obtained from a human donor with Susac syndrome.

V and J are TRBV6-1 and TRBJ1-5, with 9 bases identical to TRBD1. V lost 5 bases to trimming and J lost 5 bases; unmatched junction nucleotides: 10. CDR1 is MNHNS, CDR2 SASEGT, per germline. The CDR3 contains 16 residues. The CDR3 DNA reads TGTGCCAGCAGTCTAGGGACAGGGACGTTGGATCAGCCCCAGCATTTT. Its translation: CASSLGTGTLDQPQHF.

This rearrangement joins TRBV6-1 to TRBJ2-5; D is possibly TRBD1 (5 bases). CDR3 length equals 11 residues. Germline V lookup: CDR1 MNHNS, CDR2 SASEGT. The V end lost 7 bases, the J end lost 7 bases, and 10 bases lay between the germline ends. CDR3 loop: CASKGMGTQYF. Here the CDR3 DNA reads TGTGCCAGCAAGGGGATGGGGACCCAGTACTTC.

The chain links TRBV11-1 to TRBJ2-5, with D maybe TRBD2 (5 bases). CDR3 length: 13 residues. V lost 5 bases and J 5 bases, leaving 12 bases between the germline ends. The germline gives CDR1 SGHAT, CDR2 FQDESV (reference sequence). CDR3: CASSLSGSETQYF. The CDR3 DNA sequence: TGTGCCAGCAGCCTTTCGGGGTCTGAGACCCAGTACTTC.

The chain couples TRBV2 to TRBJ1-5; D remains ambiguous. Germline CDR1 SNHLY, CDR2 FYNNEI. The CDR3 consists of 17 residues. V was cut by 0 bases and J by 3 bases, with 15 bases left in between. This CDR3 reads CASSEAQAPGYNQPQHF. DNA for the CDR3: TGTGCCAGCAGTGAAGCCCAGGCCCCGGGGTACAATCAGCCCCAGCATTTT.

The chain is built from TRBV30 and TRBJ1-1, with D maybe TRBD1 (5 bases). V was pared by 5 bases and J by 2 bases, with 12 bases between. Per the germline V gene, CDR1 is GTSNPN and CDR2 is SVGIG (reference sequence). The CDR3 totals 13 residues. DNA for the CDR3: TGTGCCTGGGACATGGGGACTAACACTGAAGCTTTCTTT. Amino acid sequence: CAWDMGTNTEAFF.

The chain combines TRBV6-2 or TRBV6-3 with TRBJ2-1; 8 bases match TRBD2. This CDR3 has 14 amino acids. With V trimmed by 5 bases and J by 10 bases, 10 bases remained unmatched. The germline gives CDR1 MNHEY, CDR2 SVGEGT. The CDR3 nucleotides read TGTGCCAGCAGTCGGCTAGCGGGTAGGGAGGAGCAGTTCTTC. Residues: CASSRLAGREEQFF.

The J gene is TRBJ2-1, the V gene TRBV12-3 or TRBV12-4; perhaps TRBD1 as D (5 bases). Trimming left V 3 bases short and J 5 bases short, with 8 bases between. The CDR3 runs to 13 residues. DNA for the CDR3: TGTGCCAGCAGTTTCGTGACAGACAATGAGCAGTTCTTC. Translation gives CASSFVTDNEQFF.

V usage is TRBV19 and J usage is TRBJ1-5, with no clear D. The CDR3 totals 17 residues. Trimming took off 6 bases at V and 0 bases at J, with 18 bases between the two ends. Germline V gene lookup returns CDR1 LNHDA and CDR2 SQIVND (reference sequence). The CDR3: CASSPDGVSYSNQPQHF. CDR3 in DNA: TGTGCCAGTAGCCCTGATGGTGTTTCGTATAGCAATCAGCCCCAGCATTTT.

The chain joins TRBV19 to TRBJ2-1; the D gene is possibly TRBD1 (6 bases). The V gene lost 3 bases and the J gene lost 8 bases, with 20 bases spanning the gap. The length of the CDR3 is 16 residues. Germline CDR1 and CDR2: LNHDA and SQIVND (reference sequence). The CDR3 region is CASSILDRTRTHEQFF. The CDR3 nucleotides are TGTGCCAGTAGTATCCTCGACAGGACACGCACCCATGAGCAGTTCTTC.

The chain uses TRBV30 and TRBJ2-7; the match to TRBD2 covers 13 bases. The CDR3 is made up of 14 amino acids. From germline, CDR1 is GTSNPN and CDR2 SVGIG (reference sequence). With 3 bases clipped from V and 3 bases from J, the junction kept 2 bases outside the gene matches. CDR3 DNA: TGTGCCTGGAGCCGGACTAGCGGGAGCTACGAGCAGTACTTC. Translated: CAWSRTSGSYEQYF.

This clonotype was seen just once. The rearrangement links TRBV27 to TRBJ2-7; D is perhaps TRBD2 (5 bases). The ends were cut back, 3 bases at V and 3 bases at J, with 12 bases in the middle. Germline V gene data show CDR1 as MNHEY and CDR2 as SMNVEV (reference sequence). CDR3 size: 14 residues. In DNA form, the CDR3 reads TGTGCCAGCAGTTTTGCGGGTCCCGACTACGAGCAGTACTTC. Translated, it gives CASSFAGPDYEQYF.

The gene calls are TRBV6-5 and TRBJ2-3, with a tentative D call TRBD2 (5 bases). Germline V CDR1 and CDR2: MNHEY, SVGAGI. The CDR3 consists of 15 residues. V was trimmed by 6 bases and J by 2 bases, leaving 15 bases between them. CDR3 DNA: TGTGCCAGCAGGTTACTTAGCGAGAACACAGATACGCAGTATTTT. Translation gives CASRLLSENTDTQYF.

The chain uses TRBV7-9 and TRBJ2-7; D is undetermined. Germline loops: CDR1 SEHNR, CDR2 FQNEAQ (reference sequence). V was shortened by 1 base and J by 2 bases, with 12 bases between the two germline ends. This CDR3 comprises 15 residues. The CDR3 DNA sequence: TGTGCCAGCAGCTTAGTAGTTGGCAGTCCCTACGAGCAGTACTTC. Protein product: CASSLVVGSPYEQYF.

V and J are TRBV12-3 or TRBV12-4 and TRBJ2-5, with 7 bases identical to TRBD1. V shed 8 bases, J shed 5 bases, and the junction held 14 bases outside the gene matches. There are 15 residues in the CDR3. The CDR3 protein is CASLPSVRGQETQYF. In DNA form, the CDR3 reads TGTGCCAGCCTTCCCTCCGTGAGGGGACAGGAGACCCAGTACTTC.

The chain uses TRBV28 and TRBJ2-6; D tentatively reads TRBD1 or TRBD2 (5 bases each). CDR3 size: 18 residues. Germline V gives CDR1 MDHEN, CDR2 SYDVKM. Trimming removed 7 bases at V and 0 bases at J, with 19 bases between. The DNA of the CDR3 is TGTGCCAGCACCACCCGGGACGGCGCTCCCTCTGGGGCCAACGTCCTGACTTTC. Encoded protein: CASTTRDGAPSGANVLTF.

The rearrangement joins TRBV7-9 to TRBJ2-3; 7 nucleotides line up with TRBD1. Trimming removed 2 bases from V and 4 bases from J; junction bases left unmatched: 6. The CDR3 sequence is 15 residues long. The germline CDR1 and CDR2 sequences are SEHNR and FQNEAQ (reference sequence). This CDR3 is CASSLKGGSPDTQYF. In DNA, the CDR3 is TGTGCCAGCAGCTTAAAAGGGGGCAGCCCAGATACGCAGTATTTT.

The CDR3 region has the DNA TGTGCCACGTCGGGACAGGGTGGCTCTGGGGCCAACGTCCTGACTTTC. This encodes CATSGQGGSGANVLTF. The rearrangement uses TRBV19 and TRBJ2-6; TRBD1 matches 9 bases. CDR3 length: 16 amino acids. Germline trimming cut 10 bases from V and 0 bases from J; bases unmatched to any gene: 7. The germline gives CDR1 LNHDA, CDR2 SQIVND (reference sequence).